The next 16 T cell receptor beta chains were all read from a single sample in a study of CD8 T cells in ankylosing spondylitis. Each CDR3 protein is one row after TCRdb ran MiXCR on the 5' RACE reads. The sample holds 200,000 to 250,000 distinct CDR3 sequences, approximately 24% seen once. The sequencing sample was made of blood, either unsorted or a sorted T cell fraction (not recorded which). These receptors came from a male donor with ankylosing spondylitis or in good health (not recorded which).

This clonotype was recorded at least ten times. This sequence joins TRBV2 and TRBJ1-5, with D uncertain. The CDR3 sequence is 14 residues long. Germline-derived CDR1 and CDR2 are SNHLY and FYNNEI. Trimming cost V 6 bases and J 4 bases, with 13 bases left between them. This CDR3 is CASRETSGNQPQHF. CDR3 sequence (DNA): TGTGCCAGCAGGGAGACGAGTGGAAATCAGCCCCAGCATTTT.

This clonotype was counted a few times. CDR3 nucleotide sequence: TGTGCCAGCAGCGTAGATGGAGGGGCCCGGTCAAACGGGGAGCTGTTTTTT. Residues: CASSVDGGARSNGELFF. The chain combines TRBV9 with TRBJ2-2, with D perhaps matching TRBD2 (6 bases). The CDR3 is 17 residues long. Germline V gives CDR1 SGDLS, CDR2 YYNGEE. Trimming cost V 0 bases and J 7 bases, with 19 bases left between them.

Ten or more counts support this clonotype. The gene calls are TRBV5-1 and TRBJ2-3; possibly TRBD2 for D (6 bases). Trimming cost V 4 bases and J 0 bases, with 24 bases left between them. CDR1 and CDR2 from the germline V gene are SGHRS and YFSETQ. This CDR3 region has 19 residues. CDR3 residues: CASSLTGTRLLSSTDTQYF. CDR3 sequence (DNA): TGCGCCAGCAGCCTGACCGGGACTCGACTCCTCTCTAGCACAGATACGCAGTATTTT.

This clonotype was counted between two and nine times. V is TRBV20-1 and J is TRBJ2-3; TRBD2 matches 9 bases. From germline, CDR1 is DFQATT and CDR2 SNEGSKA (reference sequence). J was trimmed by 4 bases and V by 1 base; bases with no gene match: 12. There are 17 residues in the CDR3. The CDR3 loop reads CSARGGWASGKADTQYF. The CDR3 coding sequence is TGCAGTGCTAGAGGTGGTTGGGCTAGCGGGAAAGCAGATACGCAGTATTTT.

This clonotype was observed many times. DNA for the CDR3: TGTGCCAGCAGCTTCCGCAATTCACCCCTCCACTTT. The encoded protein is CASSFRNSPLHF. This chain uses TRBV7-2 with TRBJ1-6; D is undetermined. CDR1 SGHTA and CDR2 FQGNSA come from the germline V gene. Trimming removed 3 bases from V and 7 bases from J, with 4 bases in between. This CDR3 is 12 amino acids long.

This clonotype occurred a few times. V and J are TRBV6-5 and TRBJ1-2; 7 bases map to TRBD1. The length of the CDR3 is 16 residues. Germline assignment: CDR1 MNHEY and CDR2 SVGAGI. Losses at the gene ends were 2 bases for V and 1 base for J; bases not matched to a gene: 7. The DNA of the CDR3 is TGTGCCAGCAGTTACCTCGACAGGGTCAGTAACTATGGCTACACCTTC. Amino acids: CASSYLDRVSNYGYTF.

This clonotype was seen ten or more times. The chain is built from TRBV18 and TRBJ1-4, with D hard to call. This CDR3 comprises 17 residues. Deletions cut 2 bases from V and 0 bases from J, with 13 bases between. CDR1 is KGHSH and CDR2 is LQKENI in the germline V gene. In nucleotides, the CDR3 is TGTGCCAGCTCACCAAGTAATGGAAGGGCAACTAATGAAAAACTGTTTTTT. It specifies CASSPSNGRATNEKLFF.

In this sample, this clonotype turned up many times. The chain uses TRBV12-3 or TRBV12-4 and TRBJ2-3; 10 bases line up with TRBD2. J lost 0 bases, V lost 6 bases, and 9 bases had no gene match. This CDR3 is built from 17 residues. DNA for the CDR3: TGTGCCAGCAGCGCTGGGCTAGCGGGGGTTAGCACAGATACGCAGTATTTT. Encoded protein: CASSAGLAGVSTDTQYF.

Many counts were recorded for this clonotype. This CDR3 reads CASSYHHSQETQYF. CDR3 in DNA: TGTGCCAGCAGTTACCATCACTCCCAAGAGACCCAGTACTTC. The chain combines TRBV6-5 with TRBJ2-5; D is undetermined. The CDR3 is 14 amino acids. The V end was cut by 2 bases, the J end by 1 base, with 8 bases between. In germline, CDR1 is MNHEY, CDR2 SVGAGI.

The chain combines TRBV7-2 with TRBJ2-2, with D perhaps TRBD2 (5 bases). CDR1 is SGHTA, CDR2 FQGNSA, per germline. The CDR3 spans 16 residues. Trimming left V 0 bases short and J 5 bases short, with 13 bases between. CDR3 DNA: TGTGCCAGCAGCTTAGCGGTGCTAGCTAATACCGGGGAGCTGTTTTTT. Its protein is CASSLAVLANTGELFF.

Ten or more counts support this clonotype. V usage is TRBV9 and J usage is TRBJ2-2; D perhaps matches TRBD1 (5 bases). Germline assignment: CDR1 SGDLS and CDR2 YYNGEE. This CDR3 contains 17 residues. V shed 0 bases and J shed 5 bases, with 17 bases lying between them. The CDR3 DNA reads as TGTGCCAGCAGCGTAGGGTCGATAGGGGCCAGAACCGGGGAGCTGTTTTTT. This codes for CASSVGSIGARTGELFF.

In DNA form, the CDR3 reads TGCAGTGCCCCCCGGTCCTGGACTAGCGGGAGCACAGATACGCAGTATTTT. It yields the protein CSAPRSWTSGSTDTQYF. The rearrangement links TRBV20-1 to TRBJ2-3; 11 nucleotides align to TRBD2. This CDR3 has 17 amino acids. V was clipped by 6 bases and J by 0 bases; unmatched bases: 11. Germline CDR1 DFQATT, CDR2 SNEGSKA (reference sequence).

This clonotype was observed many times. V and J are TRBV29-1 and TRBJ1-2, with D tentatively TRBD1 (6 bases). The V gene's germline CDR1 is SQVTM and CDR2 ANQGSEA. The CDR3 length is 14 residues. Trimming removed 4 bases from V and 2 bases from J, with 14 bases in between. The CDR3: CSVGTGSLNYGYTF. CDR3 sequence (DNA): TGCAGCGTTGGTACAGGGTCCCTCAACTATGGCTACACCTTC.

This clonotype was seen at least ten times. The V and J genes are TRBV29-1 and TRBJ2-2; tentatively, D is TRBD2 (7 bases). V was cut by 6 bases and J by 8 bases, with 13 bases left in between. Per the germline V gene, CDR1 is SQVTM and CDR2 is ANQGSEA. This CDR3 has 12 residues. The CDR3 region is CSVPGGLGELFF. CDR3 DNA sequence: TGCAGCGTGCCGGGGGGCCTAGGGGAGCTGTTTTTT.

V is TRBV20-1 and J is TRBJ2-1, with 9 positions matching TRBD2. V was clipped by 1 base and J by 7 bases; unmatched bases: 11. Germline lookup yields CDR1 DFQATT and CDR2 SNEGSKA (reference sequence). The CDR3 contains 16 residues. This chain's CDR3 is CSARVSGLAGFNEQFF. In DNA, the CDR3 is TGCAGTGCTAGAGTATCAGGTCTAGCGGGATTTAATGAGCAGTTCTTC.

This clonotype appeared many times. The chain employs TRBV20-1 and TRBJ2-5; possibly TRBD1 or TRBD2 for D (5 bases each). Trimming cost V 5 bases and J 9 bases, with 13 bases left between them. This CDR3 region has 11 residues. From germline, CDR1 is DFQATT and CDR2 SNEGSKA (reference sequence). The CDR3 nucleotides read TGCAGTGCTCAGGACTTGGGGGCCCAGTACTTC. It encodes CSAQDLGAQYF.